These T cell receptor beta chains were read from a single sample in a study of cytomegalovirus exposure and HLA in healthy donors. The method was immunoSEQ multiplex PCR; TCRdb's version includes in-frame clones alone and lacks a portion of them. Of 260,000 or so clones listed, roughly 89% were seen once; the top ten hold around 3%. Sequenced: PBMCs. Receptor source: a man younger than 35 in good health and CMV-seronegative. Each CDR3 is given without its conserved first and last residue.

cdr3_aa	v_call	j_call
ASSWGVGTSSRYTQY	TRBV27	TRBJ2-3
ASSKNREGLSPLH	TRBV7-2	TRBJ1-6
ASSQDWLAEETQY	TRBV4-3	TRBJ2-5
ASSEVRAYEQY	TRBV6-1	TRBJ2-7
ASSVAEYGYGYT	TRBV9	TRBJ1-2
ASSPWGRGAQYNEQF	TRBV11-3	TRBJ2-1
SAGQINTEAF	TRBV29-1	TRBJ1-1
ASSLRTAYEQY	TRBV5-1	TRBJ2-7
ASSFTRGGEEQETQY	TRBV7-9	TRBJ2-5
ATGQGNTEAF	TRBV5-4	TRBJ1-1
ASIGLARYGYT	TRBV2	TRBJ1-2
ASSFVPGDEQF	TRBV5-1	TRBJ2-1
ASSLIAGGRDTQY	TRBV7-6	TRBJ2-3
ASSQGPEAF	TRBV4-1	TRBJ1-1
ASSSPDGSYNSPLH	TRBV5-1	TRBJ1-6
ASSQDSSYEQY	TRBV4-3	TRBJ2-7
ASSLASREDGYT	TRBV7-2	TRBJ1-2
AWSPSGSTDTQY	TRBV30	TRBJ2-3
AASAGTTGELF	TRBV5-6	TRBJ2-2
ASRTSGAYSYEQY	TRBV28	TRBJ2-7
ASSSRYETGGRNTIY	TRBV5-1	TRBJ1-3
ASSLWLAGGPGETQY	TRBV5-4	TRBJ2-5
ASSFIPGQRRVEQY	TRBV5-6	TRBJ2-7
ASSQDLLLPKTQY	TRBV4-3	TRBJ2-5
SVVTSGLPYEQY	TRBV29-1	TRBJ2-7
ASSQDPGRGITTEAF	TRBV4-1	TRBJ1-1
ASRLTTGDYGYT	TRBV19	TRBJ1-2
ASSLGLGQPQH	TRBV11-2	TRBJ1-5
ASSPGQIDEKLF	TRBV5-1	TRBJ1-4
AISDGFTQPQH	TRBV10-3	TRBJ1-5
ASSSGGRKNTGELF	TRBV7-9	TRBJ2-2
AMGPGPAYEQY	TRBV27	TRBJ2-7
ASSRSLGLAIFNEQF	TRBV27	TRBJ2-1
ASSLQAEAF	TRBV7-9	TRBJ1-1
ASSPTGLAGHEQF	TRBV5-4	TRBJ2-1
ASSGQGDVEQY	TRBV2	TRBJ2-7
ASSPPPRGGRETQY	TRBV9	TRBJ2-5
ASSYGQGDYEQY	TRBV6-6	TRBJ2-7
AWSVTLVGEQY	TRBV30	TRBJ2-7
SARRRGRTGELF	TRBV29-1	TRBJ2-2
ASSDFGEDGDEQY	TRBV2	TRBJ2-7
ASSLGGALNTEAF	TRBV7-2	TRBJ1-1
ASSPLGQGALNEQF	TRBV18	TRBJ2-1
ASSDRGGDIQY	TRBV28	TRBJ2-4
ASSLVQTNTEAF	TRBV7-8	TRBJ1-1
ASSLGPETNEKLF	TRBV7-8	TRBJ1-4
ASSELDRVETQY	TRBV25-1	TRBJ2-5
ASSLLAGASNTGELF	TRBV5-1	TRBJ2-2
ASSLGGLKF	TRBV7-3	TRBJ2-1
SVEGGDQETQY	TRBV29-1	TRBJ2-5
AHPTSERGNEQF	TRBV2	TRBJ2-1
ASSPGRNQPQH	TRBV18	TRBJ1-5